The 25 T cell receptor beta chains given below trace back to one sample, sequenced in a study of T cell repertoires in cytomegalovirus infection. TCRdb reprocessed the reads via MiXCR and lists one record per CDR3 protein. The repertoire holds about 280,000 distinct CDR3 sequences, with 22% as singletons. No antigens are known for them. The starting material was cultured PBMCs, obtained from culture after CMV antigen stimulation. Source of these receptors: a human donor in good health (CMV status not recorded). Some clones in this sample may be carry-over from other donors' samples.

Remarks on this clonotype: At one of its ends the junction is not consistent with the germline gene, which may arise from a read error. The CDR3 reads CSAGSLGGGYTF. The CDR3 DNA reads as TGCTCCGCGGGGAGCCTAGGGGGTGGCTACACCTTC. The V call is TRBV28, the J call TRBJ1-2; D is perhaps TRBD1 (6 bases). Per the germline V gene, CDR1 is MDHEN and CDR2 is SYDVKM. There are 12 residues in the CDR3.

The gene calls are TRBV7-6 and TRBJ1-1; 7 nucleotides line up with TRBD1. The CDR3 has 15 residues. Germline CDR1 SGHVS, CDR2 FNYEAQ. The ends lost 5 bases at V and 8 bases at J; junction bases unmatched: 14. The CDR3 reads CASSIRQGAGGEAFF. CDR3 in DNA: TGTGCCAGCAGCATAAGACAGGGCGCGGGGGGCGAAGCTTTCTTT.

The chain uses TRBV4-1 and TRBJ1-5; no firm D call. Between the trimmed V and J ends, which lost 3 bases and 9 bases, there was a span of 12 bases. The CDR3 covers 13 residues. Looked up from germline, CDR1 is MGHRA and CDR2 is YSYEKL. The CDR3 loop reads CASSQEDLGPQHF. The CDR3 coding sequence is TGCGCCAGCAGCCAGGAGGACCTGGGGCCCCAGCATTTT.

This clonotype was counted between two and nine times. The chain has TRBV7-9 and TRBJ2-7, with D perhaps matching TRBD2 (5 bases). Germline CDR1 SEHNR, CDR2 FQNEAQ (reference sequence). The V gene lost 2 bases and the J gene lost 7 bases, with 9 bases spanning the gap. The CDR3 sequence is 12 residues long. CDR3 nucleotides: TGTGCCAGCAGCTTATCTTCGGGGGAGCAGTACGTC. Encoded protein: CASSLSSGEQYV.

As DNA, the CDR3 is TGTGCCAGCAGTGAAGCCACCTCTGGAGAGACCCAGTACTTC. Its protein product is CASSEATSGETQYF. The chain combines TRBV2 with TRBJ2-5; D gene unclear. Germline assignment: CDR1 SNHLY and CDR2 FYNNEI. The CDR3 contains 14 residues. Trimming pared 0 bases from V and 4 bases from J, leaving 9 bases between.

This clonotype has only a few counts. CDR3: CASSLTSVSYEQYF. CDR3 coding DNA: TGTGCCAGCAGCCTTACTAGCGTATCCTACGAGCAGTACTTC. The chain employs TRBV7-6 and TRBJ2-7, with TRBD2 identical over 7 bases. Germline CDR1 and CDR2: SGHVS and FNYEAQ. Losses at the gene ends were 5 bases for V and 1 base for J; bases not matched to a gene: 5. CDR3 length equals 14 residues.

This clonotype appeared a few times. V usage is TRBV7-9 and J usage is TRBJ1-1; D ambiguous. The CDR3 length is 13 residues. The V gene lost 1 base and the J gene lost 8 bases, with 11 bases spanning the gap. Germline V CDR1 and CDR2: SEHNR, FQNEAQ (reference sequence). The DNA of the CDR3 is TGTGCCAGCAGCTTAGAGTGGGCGAAGGAAGCTTTCTTT. It translates to CASSLEWAKEAFF.

The gene calls are TRBV7-8 and TRBJ2-2; 7 bases line up with TRBD2. Germline CDR1 and CDR2: SGHVS and FQNEAQ. The CDR3 contains 15 residues. The J segment lost 2 bases and the V segment lost 3 bases, leaving 3 bases of the junction unmatched. The CDR3 region is CASSLGGGNTGELFF. For the CDR3, the DNA is TGTGCCAGCAGCTTGGGGGGGGGAAACACCGGGGAGCTGTTTTTT.

This clonotype was counted at least ten times. CDR3 sequence (DNA): TGTGCTAGTACAGAGAACACTGAAGCTTTCTTT. Protein product: CASTENTEAFF. The chain has TRBV12-5 and TRBJ1-1; the D is unclear. Germline CDR1 and CDR2: LGHNT and FRNRAP. V lost 8 bases to trimming and J lost 1 base, with 5 bases between them. This CDR3 region has 11 residues.

The chain employs TRBV9 and TRBJ2-1; a possible D gene is TRBD1 (6 bases). The CDR3 is made up of 17 amino acids. In germline, CDR1 is SGDLS, CDR2 YYNGEE. Trimming left V 3 bases short and J 8 bases short, with 24 bases between. The CDR3, as DNA: TGTGCCAGCAGCGGCCCTACAGGGTTTAGGGGTTACCATGAGCAGTTCTTC. Translated, it gives CASSGPTGFRGYHEQFF. Supplemented by reference TRBV9 and TRBJ2-1, the full variable domain reads DSGVTQTPKHLITATGQRVTLRCSPRSGDLSVYWYQQSLDQGLQFLIQYYNGEERAKGNILERFSAQQFPDLHSELNLSSLELGDSALYFCASSGPTGFRGYHEQFFGPGTRLTVL.

This clonotype came up many times. The chain is built from TRBV7-2 and TRBJ2-7; D is perhaps TRBD2 (6 bases). The V end was cut by 5 bases, the J end by 6 bases, with 20 bases between. The germline V gene has CDR1 SGHTA and CDR2 FQGNSA. The CDR3 contains 15 residues. CDR3: CASSPQALARGEQYF. For the CDR3, the DNA is TGTGCCAGCAGCCCACAGGCCCTAGCGAGGGGCGAGCAGTACTTC. Supplemented by reference TRBV7-2 and TRBJ2-7, the full variable domain reads GAGVSQSPSNKVTEKGKDVELRCDPISGHTALYWYRQSLGQGLEFLIYFQGNSAPDKSGLPSDRFSAERTGGSVSTLTIQRTQQEDSAVYLCASSPQALARGEQYFGPGTRLTVT.

Ten or more counts support this clonotype. The chain joins TRBV20-1 to TRBJ2-3; D not resolved. Trimming removed 3 bases from V and 10 bases from J, with 14 bases in between. The germline V gene encodes CDR1 DFQATT and CDR2 SNEGSKA (reference sequence). The CDR3 runs 12 residues. This chain's CDR3 is CSASRRVAAQYF. DNA of the CDR3: TGCAGTGCTAGCCGACGGGTGGCGGCGCAGTATTTT.

This clonotype has a handful of counts. The CDR3: CASSPGRGARGITEAFF. Written as DNA, the CDR3 is TGTGCCAGCAGTCCTGGTCGGGGCGCCAGGGGGATCACTGAAGCTTTCTTT. The chain is built from TRBV11-3 and TRBJ1-1; 7 nucleotides match TRBD1. The CDR3 loop spans 17 amino acids. Per the germline V gene, CDR1 is SGHNT and CDR2 is YENEEA. Trimming took 6 bases from V and 4 from J; bases not matched to a gene: 17.

This clonotype came up a few times. The V gene is TRBV20-1, the J gene TRBJ2-7, with 8 bases fitting TRBD2. CDR3 length: 15 residues. With 0 bases clipped from V and 6 bases from J, the junction kept 10 bases outside the gene matches. Germline V CDR1 and CDR2: DFQATT, SNEGSKA (reference sequence). CDR3 loop: CSARDLSGAESEQYF. CDR3 DNA sequence: TGCAGTGCTAGAGACCTTAGCGGGGCCGAGTCCGAGCAGTACTTC.

This clonotype came up many times. This sequence joins TRBV7-2 and TRBJ1-5, with 9 bases identical to TRBD1. There are 16 residues in the CDR3. Germline CDR1 is SGHTA and CDR2 is FQGNSA. Trimming removed 1 base from V and 6 bases from J; junction bases left unmatched: 7. As DNA, the CDR3 is TGTGCCAGCAGCTTAGGGACAGGGGTACCGGCTCAGCCCCAGCATTTT. This sequence encodes CASSLGTGVPAQPQHF. The entire variable domain, with the rest obtained from reference TRBV7-2 and TRBJ1-5, is as follows: GAGVSQSPSNKVTEKGKDVELRCDPISGHTALYWYRQSLGQGLEFLIYFQGNSAPDKSGLPSDRFSAERTGGSVSTLTIQRTQQEDSAVYLCASSLGTGVPAQPQHFGDGTRLSIL.

The table lists this clonotype with many counts. The genes are TRBV7-2 and TRBJ2-4, with 11 bases lining up with TRBD2. V lost 3 bases, J lost 3 bases, and 4 bases stayed unmatched. The CDR3 spans 16 residues. Germline V CDR1 and CDR2: SGHTA, FQGNSA. Here the CDR3 DNA reads TGTGCCAGCAGCTTTCCTAGCGGGAGGTACAAAAACATTCAGTACTTC. This encodes CASSFPSGRYKNIQYF.

This clonotype was picked up many times. The rearrangement links TRBV7-8 to TRBJ1-5; TRBD1 is a possible D gene (5 bases). Germline V gene data show CDR1 as SGHVS and CDR2 as FQNEAQ. CDR3 length: 15 residues. Trimming pared 1 base from V and 5 bases from J, leaving 12 bases between. In DNA, the CDR3 is TGTGCCAGCAGCTTAGTTTCTGGGGGTCATCAGCCCCAGCATTTT. Amino acids: CASSLVSGGHQPQHF.

The V and J genes are TRBV12-5 and TRBJ2-1; either TRBD1 or TRBD2 may supply D (5 bases each). CDR1 is LGHNT and CDR2 is FRNRAP in the germline V gene. The CDR3 contains 15 residues. V was shortened by 0 bases and J by 8 bases, with 14 bases between the two germline ends. The CDR3 sequence is CASGLVTRGQDEQFF. In DNA form, the CDR3 reads TGTGCTAGTGGTTTGGTCACTAGGGGTCAGGATGAGCAGTTCTTC. Full variable domain (outside the CDR3, taken from reference TRBV12-5 and TRBJ2-1): DARVTQTPRHKVTEMGQEVTMRCQPILGHNTVFWYRQTMMQGLELLAYFRNRAPLDDSGMPKDRFSAEMPDATLATLKIQPSEPRDSAVYFCASGLVTRGQDEQFFGPGTRLTVL.

This clonotype was seen only a few times. V is TRBV6-1 and J is TRBJ2-2; D unclear. Germline CDR1 reads MNHNS; CDR2 reads SASEGT. Trimming shortened V by 7 bases and J by 3 bases, and 3 bases separated the two germline ends. The CDR3 is made up of 11 amino acids. CDR3 amino acids: CASTHTGELFF. In DNA, the CDR3 is TGTGCCAGCACTCACACCGGGGAGCTGTTTTTT.

The V and J genes are TRBV7-2 and TRBJ2-2; D is undetermined. The V gene's germline CDR1 is SGHTA and CDR2 FQGNSA. The CDR3 contains 17 residues. V was shortened by 3 bases and J by 4 bases, with 18 bases between the two germline ends. CDR3 loop: CASSFSRIVRSTGELFF. The CDR3 DNA is TGTGCCAGCAGCTTTTCGAGGATCGTTAGGAGCACCGGGGAGCTGTTTTTT.

This clonotype came up a few times. The CDR3: CSALDDLGSGLGETQYF. CDR3 sequence (DNA): TGCAGTGCTCTCGACGATTTGGGGTCGGGGCTCGGAGAGACCCAGTACTTC. V usage is TRBV20-1 and J usage is TRBJ2-5; D is tentatively TRBD1 or TRBD2 (5 bases each). The CDR3 is made up of 17 amino acids. Trimming stripped 5 bases from V and 4 bases from J, with 26 bases between. Germline-derived CDR1 and CDR2 are DFQATT and SNEGSKA (reference sequence).

This clonotype was observed a few times. This chain connects TRBV20-1 to TRBJ2-7, with 9 bases that match TRBD1. Per the germline V gene, CDR1 is DFQATT and CDR2 is SNEGSKA (reference sequence). This CDR3 is built from 13 residues. J gave up 5 bases and V 6 bases, and 8 bases lay outside the gene matches. In DNA, the CDR3 is TGCAGTGCCCACGGACAGGGGAAGGACGAGCAGTACTTC. It specifies CSAHGQGKDEQYF.

This clonotype was detected many times. The chain joins TRBV7-2 to TRBJ2-7; TRBD1 is a possible D gene (5 bases). The CDR3 length is 15 residues. Trimming took 5 bases from V and 0 from J, leaving 14 bases between them. From germline, CDR1 is SGHTA and CDR2 FQGNSA. CDR3 nucleotide sequence: TGTGCCAGCAGCCCCCGTGGGGCGAGCTCCTACGAGCAGTACTTC. This codes for CASSPRGASSYEQYF.

This clonotype was counted between two and nine times. The V gene is TRBV7-6, the J gene TRBJ2-7; the D is unclear. Trimming removed 5 bases from V and 6 bases from J, with 8 bases in between. The CDR3 is 11 amino acids. Germline CDR1 reads SGHVS; CDR2 reads FNYEAQ. CDR3 in DNA: TGTGCCAGCAGCGTCGGAGCCGAGCAGTACTTC. Its translation is CASSVGAEQYF.

J is TRBJ1-2 and V is TRBV30; the D is unclear. From germline, CDR1 is GTSNPN and CDR2 SVGIG (reference sequence). Trimming took off 5 bases at V and 4 bases at J, with 8 bases between the two ends. This CDR3 contains 11 residues. The CDR3 is CAWGEAYGYTF. The CDR3 coding sequence is TGTGCCTGGGGGGAGGCCTATGGCTACACCTTC.